Listed below are T cell receptor beta chains from one sample, sequenced in a study of T cell changes during pregnancy in multiple sclerosis. The table came from immunoSEQ multiplex PCR; TCRdb's copy has only in-frame clones and leaves some out. The table records 35,000 to 50,000 clones, around 89% of them present only once. Sequencing used CD4+ T cells from peripheral blood mononuclear cells, obtained in the first trimester of pregnancy. All receptors come from a female donor with multiple sclerosis, enrolled in a pregnancy study. CDR3s include the opening cysteine and the closing phenylalanine or tryptophan. A D gene is named only where the DNA matches it firmly. Clone size is given for some rows only: seen once, a few or many times, or a class if the clone is expanded.

size	D	J	V	DNA	CDR3
.	.	TRBJ2-7	TRBV11-2	TGTGCCAGCAGCTCCTGGGGGGCCTACGAGCAGTACTTC	CASSSWGAYEQYF
once	.	TRBJ1-4	TRBV19	TGTGCCAGTGGTCGACAGTGGAAAAATGAAAAACTGTTTTTT	CASGRQWKNEKLFF
.	.	TRBJ2-3	TRBV29-1	TGCAGCGTTGAAGGACAGAAAGATACGCAGTATTTT	CSVEGQKDTQYF
.	TRBD1	TRBJ2-2	TRBV6-5	TGTGCCAGCAGTGCTGGGACAGAGAACACCGGGGAGCTGTTTTTT	CASSAGTENTGELFF
.	TRBD2	TRBJ2-3	TRBV2	TGTGCCAGCACTAGAGCGGGAGGCACAGATACGCAGTATTTT	CASTRAGGTDTQYF
few	.	TRBJ2-2	TRBV11-1	TGTGCCAGCAGCTCACACAGTTTACTGAACACCGGGGAGCTGTTTTTT	CASSSHSLLNTGELFF
.	.	TRBJ2-1	TRBV13	TGTGCCAGCAGACCCGGTAAACTCAATGAGCAGTTCTTC	CASRPGKLNEQFF
.	TRBD1	TRBJ1-4	TRBV9	TGTGCCAGCAGCGTAGCTGGGACAGCTAATGAAAAACTGTTTTTT	CASSVAGTANEKLFF
.	.	TRBJ2-1	TRBV28	TGTGCCAGCAGTTACTATCGAGGCGGGATTAATCCTGAGCAGTTCTTC	CASSYYRGGINPEQFF
.	TRBD1	TRBJ2-1	TRBV7-9	TGTGCCAGCAGCTTAGCGAGAAAACTAGGCGACAGGGATGAGCAGTTCTTC	CASSLARKLGDRDEQFF
.	TRBD1	TRBJ1-1	TRBV7-9	TGTGCCAGCAGCTTATTAGGACAGGGCCTGAACACTGAAGCTTTCTTT	CASSLLGQGLNTEAFF
.	TRBD2	TRBJ2-5	TRBV9	TGTGCCAGCAGCGAAGGTGGAGCGGGAGTCGAAGAGACCCAGTACTTC	CASSEGGAGVEETQYF
.	TRBD2	TRBJ2-2	TRBV2	TGTGCCAGCAGGAGACTAGCGGGAGTCATGGCTCCGAACACCGGGGAGCTGTTTTTT	CASRRLAGVMAPNTGELFF
.	.	TRBJ2-3	TRBV27	TGTGCCAGCAGTTTTTGGGCTGCAGATACGCAGTATTTT	CASSFWAADTQYF
.	.	TRBJ2-3	TRBV28	TGTGCCAGCAGTTTAGGCGCAATGGGACACTGGCAACACACAGATACGCAGTATTTT	CASSLGAMGHWQHTDTQYF
once	.	TRBJ1-2	TRBV10-3	TGTGCCATCAGCACCGGAGTCTATGGCTACACCTTC	CAISTGVYGYTF
few	.	TRBJ1-1	TRBV30	TGTGCCTGGAGTGGGGGGGTAGGGACTGAAGCTTTCTTT	CAWSGGVGTEAFF
few	.	TRBJ1-2	TRBV29-1	TGCAGCGTTGAAGAGCAGGGTGGCTATGGCTACACCTTC	CSVEEQGGYGYTF
.	TRBD2	TRBJ2-7	TRBV7-6	TGTGCCAGCAGCTCAGTAGGGACTAGCGATCGCGAGCAGTACTTC	CASSSVGTSDREQYF
.	TRBD1	TRBJ1-4	TRBV28	TGTGCCAGCAGTTTATACAGGGGTAAGGGGGAAAAACTGTTTTTT	CASSLYRGKGEKLFF
medium-sized	.	TRBJ2-5	TRBV6-5	TGTGCCAGCAGTTCGTCGGGAGTAAAGACCCAGTACTTC	CASSSSGVKTQYF
medium-sized	.	TRBJ1-1	TRBV14	TGTGCCAGCAGCCAAGGTGGCAGGAACACTGAAGCTTTCTTT	CASSQGGRNTEAFF
few	.	TRBJ1-1	TRBV5-1	TGCGCCAGCAGCTTGGATGGCGGTCTGAACACTGAAGCTTTCTTT	CASSLDGGLNTEAFF
.	TRBD1	TRBJ1-1	TRBV5-1	TGCGCCAGCAGCATGCAACAGGGGGCGAACACTGAAGCTTTCTTT	CASSMQQGANTEAFF
.	.	TRBJ2-3	TRBV27	TGTGCCAGCAGAGGGCAGCCTGACAGGACAGATACGCAGTATTTT	CASRGQPDRTDTQYF
.	.	TRBJ1-1	TRBV2	TGTGCCAGCAGTGGCGTCGCGGGCACTGAAGCTTTCTTT	CASSGVAGTEAFF
.	.	TRBJ2-1	TRBV5-1	TGCGCCAGCAGCTGGAGCCTAGCCACGAATGAGCAGTTCTTC	CASSWSLATNEQFF
.	.	TRBJ2-3	TRBV14	TGTGCCAGCAGCCAGGTCAGGGGTGATACGCAGTATTTT	CASSQVRGDTQYF
.	.	TRBJ2-5	TRBV11-3	TGTGCCAGCACCTTGTCCTTTAGCGACCTCCACCAAGAGACCCAGTACTTC	CASTLSFSDLHQETQYF
.	TRBD2	TRBJ2-2	TRBV7-6	TGTGCCAGCAGCTTAGAACCTAGCGGGGTTAACACCGGGGAGCTGTTTTTT	CASSLEPSGVNTGELFF
.	TRBD1	TRBJ1-2	TRBV4-2	TGTGCCAGCAGCCAACTCTCGGGACAGGGGAACCATGGCTACACCTTC	CASSQLSGQGNHGYTF
.	.	TRBJ1-1	TRBV18	TGTGCCAGCTCAGTGGGACTGACTGAAGCTTTCTTT	CASSVGLTEAFF